The T cell receptor (beta chain) described here comes from a study of lymphopenia after photon versus proton radiotherapy. CDR3 length equals 15 residues. Trimming cost V 6 bases and J 4 bases; bases outside gene matches: 10. Germline V gives CDR1 SNHLY, CDR2 FYNNEI. TCRdb's table, derived via immunoSEQ multiplex PCR, lists solely in-frame clones and lacks some. The data show about 53,000 clones, 83% seen once. The sequenced sample was peripheral blood, obtained from a patient treated with photon-based radiotherapy. The chain uses TRBV2 and TRBJ1-1; 8 nucleotides line up with TRBD1. This clonotype originated in a man in his fifties or sixties with gastric cancer. In DNA, the CDR3 is TGTGCCAGCAGCGCGAGGACAGGGTCGGTCACTGAAGCTTTCTTT. It specifies CASSARTGSVTEAFF.